This T cell receptor (beta chain) was found in a study of T cell repertoires in cytomegalovirus infection. Turning to the study itself: An indication of both CMV infection and matching HLA type came from public TCR beta signatures.

TCRdb called the reads again in MiXCR, with one record for every CDR3 protein. The sample contains 80,000 or so distinct CDR3 sequences, 20% to 30% of which appear only once. The CDR3 has 14 residues. Concerning this clonotype itself: Its specificity is unknown. A read error may produce the germline difference seen at one junction end.

The TCR comes from a human donor in good health (CMV status not recorded). Some clones in this sample may be carry-over from other donors' samples. This sample comprised CD8+ T cells from cultured PBMCs, obtained from culture after CMV antigen stimulation. The V call is TRBV5-3, the J call TRBJ2-7; 8 bases are shared with TRBD2. TRBV5-3 is labeled an ORF, and its function is uncertain. The CDR3 spells CASSYSGNLDEQYF. CDR3 in DNA: TGTGCCAGCAGCTATAGCGGGAATTTAGACGAGCAGTACTTC.